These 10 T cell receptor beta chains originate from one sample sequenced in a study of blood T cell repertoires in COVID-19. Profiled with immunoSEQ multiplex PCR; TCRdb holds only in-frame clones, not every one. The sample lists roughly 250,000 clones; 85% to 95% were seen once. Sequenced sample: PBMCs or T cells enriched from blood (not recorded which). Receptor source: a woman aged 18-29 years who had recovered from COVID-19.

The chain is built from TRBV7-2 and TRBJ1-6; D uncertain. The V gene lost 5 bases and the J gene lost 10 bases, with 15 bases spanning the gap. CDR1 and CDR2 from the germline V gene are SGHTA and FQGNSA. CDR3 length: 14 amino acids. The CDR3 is CASSPRRLGSPLHF. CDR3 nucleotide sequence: TGTGCCAGCAGCCCCCGCAGGTTAGGATCACCCCTCCACTTT.

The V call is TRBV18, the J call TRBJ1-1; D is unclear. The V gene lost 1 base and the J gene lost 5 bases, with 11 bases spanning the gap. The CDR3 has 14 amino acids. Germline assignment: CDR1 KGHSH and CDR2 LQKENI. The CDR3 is CASSPQGPGTEAFF. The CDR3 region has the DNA TGTGCCAGCTCACCACAGGGTCCGGGGACTGAAGCTTTCTTT.

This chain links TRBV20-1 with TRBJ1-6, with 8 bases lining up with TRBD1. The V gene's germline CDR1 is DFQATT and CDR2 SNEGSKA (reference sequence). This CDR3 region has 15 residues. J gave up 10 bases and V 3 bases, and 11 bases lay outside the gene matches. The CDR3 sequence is CSASLLGQGSSPLHF. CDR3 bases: TGCAGTGCTAGTCTTCTAGGACAGGGAAGCTCACCCCTCCACTTT.

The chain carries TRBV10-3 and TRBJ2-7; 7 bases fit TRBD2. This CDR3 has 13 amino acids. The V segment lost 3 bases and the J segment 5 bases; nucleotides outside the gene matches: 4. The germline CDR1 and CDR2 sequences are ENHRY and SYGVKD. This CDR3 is CAISESTSHEQYF. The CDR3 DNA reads TGTGCCATCAGTGAATCGACTAGCCACGAGCAGTACTTC.

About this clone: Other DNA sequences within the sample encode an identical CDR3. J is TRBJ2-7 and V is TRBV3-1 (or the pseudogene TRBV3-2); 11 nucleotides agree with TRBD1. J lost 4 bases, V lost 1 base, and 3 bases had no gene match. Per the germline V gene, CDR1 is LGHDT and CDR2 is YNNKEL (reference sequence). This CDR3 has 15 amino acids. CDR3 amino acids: CASSQGTGGSYEQYF. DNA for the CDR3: TGTGCCAGCAGCCAAGGGACAGGGGGCTCTTACGAGCAGTACTTC.

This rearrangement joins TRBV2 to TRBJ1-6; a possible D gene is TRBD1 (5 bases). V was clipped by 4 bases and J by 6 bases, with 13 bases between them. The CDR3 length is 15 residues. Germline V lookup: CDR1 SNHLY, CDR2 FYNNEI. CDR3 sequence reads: CASSGSGDRNSPLHF. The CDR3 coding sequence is TGTGCCAGCAGTGGATCGGGGGATCGTAATTCACCCCTCCACTTT. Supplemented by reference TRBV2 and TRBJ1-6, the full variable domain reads EPEVTQTPSHQVTQMGQEVILRCVPISNHLYFYWYRQILGQKVEFLVSFYNNEISEKSEIFDDQFSVERPDGSNFTLKIRSTKLEDSAMYFCASSGSGDRNSPLHFGNGTRLTVT.

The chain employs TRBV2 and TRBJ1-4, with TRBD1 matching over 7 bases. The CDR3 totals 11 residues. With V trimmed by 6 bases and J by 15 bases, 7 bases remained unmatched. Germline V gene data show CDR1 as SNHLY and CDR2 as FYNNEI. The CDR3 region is CASRAQGWLFF. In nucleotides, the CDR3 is TGTGCCAGCAGGGCACAGGGGTGGTTGTTTTTT.

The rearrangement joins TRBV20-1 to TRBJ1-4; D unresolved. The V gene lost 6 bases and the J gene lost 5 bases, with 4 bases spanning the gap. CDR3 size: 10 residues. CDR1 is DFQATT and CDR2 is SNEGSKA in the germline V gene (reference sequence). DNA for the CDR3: TGCAGTGCCCGGAATGAAAAACTGTTTTTT. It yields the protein CSARNEKLFF.

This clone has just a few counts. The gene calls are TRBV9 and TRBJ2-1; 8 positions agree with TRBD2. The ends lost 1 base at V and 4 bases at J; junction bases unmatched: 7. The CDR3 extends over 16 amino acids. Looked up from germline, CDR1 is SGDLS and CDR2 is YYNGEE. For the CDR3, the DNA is TGTGCCAGCAGCGTATTGGGACTAGTCGGGTACAATGAGCAGTTCTTC. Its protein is CASSVLGLVGYNEQFF. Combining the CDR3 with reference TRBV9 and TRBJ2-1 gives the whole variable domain DSGVTQTPKHLITATGQRVTLRCSPRSGDLSVYWYQQSLDQGLQFLIQYYNGEERAKGNILERFSAQQFPDLHSELNLSSLELGDSALYFCASSVLGLVGYNEQFFGPGTRLTVL.

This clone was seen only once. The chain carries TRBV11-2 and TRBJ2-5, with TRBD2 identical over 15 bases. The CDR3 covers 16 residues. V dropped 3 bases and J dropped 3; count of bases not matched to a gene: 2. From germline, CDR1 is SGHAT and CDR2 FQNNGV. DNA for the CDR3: TGTGCCAGCAGCTTGGGACTAGCGGGGGGTAAAGAGACCCAGTACTTC. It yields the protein CASSLGLAGGKETQYF.